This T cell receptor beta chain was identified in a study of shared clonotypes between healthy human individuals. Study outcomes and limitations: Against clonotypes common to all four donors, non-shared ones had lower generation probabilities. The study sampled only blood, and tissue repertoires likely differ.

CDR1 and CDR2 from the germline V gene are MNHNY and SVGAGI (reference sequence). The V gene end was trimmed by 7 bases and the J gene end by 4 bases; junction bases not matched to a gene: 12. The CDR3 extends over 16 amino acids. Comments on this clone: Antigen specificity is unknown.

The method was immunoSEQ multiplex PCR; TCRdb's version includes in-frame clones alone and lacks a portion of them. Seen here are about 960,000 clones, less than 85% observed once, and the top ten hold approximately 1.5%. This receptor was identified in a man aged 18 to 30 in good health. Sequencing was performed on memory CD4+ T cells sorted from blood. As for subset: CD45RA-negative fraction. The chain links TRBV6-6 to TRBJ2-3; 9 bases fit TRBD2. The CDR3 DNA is TGTGCCAGCAATCTCTATAGCGGGAGTAGCGCAGATACGCAGTATTTT. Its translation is CASNLYSGSSADTQYF.